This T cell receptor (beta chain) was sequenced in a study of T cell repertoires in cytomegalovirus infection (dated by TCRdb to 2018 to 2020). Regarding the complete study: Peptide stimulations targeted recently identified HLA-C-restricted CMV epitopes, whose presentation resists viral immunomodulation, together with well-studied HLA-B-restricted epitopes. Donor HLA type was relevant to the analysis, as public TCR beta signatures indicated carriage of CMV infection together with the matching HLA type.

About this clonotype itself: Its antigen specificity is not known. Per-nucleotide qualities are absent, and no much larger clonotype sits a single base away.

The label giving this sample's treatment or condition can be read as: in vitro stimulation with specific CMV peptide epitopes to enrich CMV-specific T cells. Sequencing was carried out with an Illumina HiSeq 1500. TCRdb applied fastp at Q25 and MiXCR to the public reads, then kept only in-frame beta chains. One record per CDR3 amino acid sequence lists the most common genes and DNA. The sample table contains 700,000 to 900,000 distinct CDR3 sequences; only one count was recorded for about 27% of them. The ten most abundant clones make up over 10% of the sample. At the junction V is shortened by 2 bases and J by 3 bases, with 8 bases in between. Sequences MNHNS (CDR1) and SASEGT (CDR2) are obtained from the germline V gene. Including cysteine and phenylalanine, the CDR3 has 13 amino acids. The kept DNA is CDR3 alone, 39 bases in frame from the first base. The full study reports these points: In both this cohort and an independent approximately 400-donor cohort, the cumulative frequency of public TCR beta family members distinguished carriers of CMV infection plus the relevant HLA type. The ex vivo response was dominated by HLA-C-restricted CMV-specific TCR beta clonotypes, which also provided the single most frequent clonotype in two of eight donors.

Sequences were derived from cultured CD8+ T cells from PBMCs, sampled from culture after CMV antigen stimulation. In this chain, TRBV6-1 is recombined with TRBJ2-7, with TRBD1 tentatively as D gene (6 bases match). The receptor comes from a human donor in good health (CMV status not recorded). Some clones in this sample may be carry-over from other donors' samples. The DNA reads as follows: TGTGCCAGCAGTGAAACCAGGGGCTACGAGCAGTACTTC. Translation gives CASSETRGYEQYF.